Listed below are T cell receptor beta chains from one sample, sequenced in a study of identical twins. In TCRdb, the 5' RACE reads were re-called with MiXCR into one record per CDR3 protein. The table shows about 240,000 distinct CDR3 sequences, with more than 9% occurring only once. Sequencing was carried out using memory T cells sorted from blood. The source is a man aged 45-65 years in good health. Each CDR3 is given with its conserved first and last residue. Each record gives: V gene, J gene, CDR3 length, clone size, D gene, CDR3 protein, CDR3 DNA. D genes are given only for firm matches. Rows give clone size only sometimes, using once, few, many, or a class for an expanded clone.

>TRBV12-3/TRBV12-4|TRBJ1-4|14|-|-
CASTHRVTNEKLFF
TGTGCCAGCACCCACAGGGTTACTAATGAAAAACTGTTTTTT
>TRBV4-1|TRBJ1-4|14|-|-
CASSQESGGGLLFF
TGCGCCAGCAGCCAAGAAAGCGGAGGAGGTCTTCTGTTTTTT
>TRBV6-5|TRBJ2-2|15|few|TRBD1
CASSYADRGTGELFF
TGTGCCAGCAGTTACGCGGACAGGGGAACCGGGGAGCTGTTTTTT
>TRBV6-1|TRBJ2-3|18|few|TRBD2
CASSPSWAGETSTDTQYF
TGTGCCAGCAGTCCATCTTGGGCGGGGGAAACTAGCACAGATACGCAGTATTTT
>TRBV2|TRBJ2-7|16|many|TRBD2
CASRVSGRTLSYEQYF
TGTGCCAGCAGAGTTAGCGGGAGGACGCTATCCTACGAGCAGTACTTC
>TRBV12-3/TRBV12-4|TRBJ2-3|14|-|-
CASSDAGTPDTQYF
TGTGCCAGCTCCGACGCAGGGACCCCAGATACGCAGTATTTT
>TRBV5-4|TRBJ2-3|15|few|TRBD2
CASSSRAGVADTQYF
TGTGCCAGCAGCTCGCGGGCGGGGGTGGCAGATACGCAGTATTTT
>TRBV4-3|TRBJ2-2|14|many|-
CASNQDRNTGELFF
TGCGCCAGCAACCAGGACAGAAACACCGGGGAGCTGTTTTTT
>TRBV7-2|TRBJ2-1|17|many|TRBD2
CASSLGSSGSSYNEQFF
TGTGCCAGCAGCTTAGGCTCAAGCGGGAGCTCCTACAATGAGCAGTTCTTC
>TRBV7-8|TRBJ2-2|13|many|-
CASSGYKAGELFF
TGTGCCAGCAGCGGATACAAGGCCGGGGAGCTGTTTTTT
>TRBV6-1|TRBJ2-7|13|few|-
CASSRQSTNEQYF
TGTGCCAGCAGTCGACAGAGTACTAACGAGCAGTACTTC
>TRBV27|TRBJ2-7|13|few|-
CASRPAGADEQYF
TGTGCCAGCAGACCCGCAGGGGCAGACGAGCAGTACTTC
>TRBV4-1|TRBJ2-7|16|-|TRBD2
CASSPFLAGGTYEQYF
TGCGCCAGCAGCCCTTTCTTAGCGGGGGGAACATACGAGCAGTACTTC
>TRBV2|TRBJ2-3|16|once|TRBD2
CASRKGLAGSTDTQYF
TGTGCCAGCCGCAAGGGGCTAGCGGGTAGCACAGATACGCAGTATTTT
>TRBV4-1|TRBJ1-1|18|few|TRBD1
CASSVGQGARRSSTEAFF
TGCGCCAGCAGCGTTGGACAGGGGGCGCGTCGGTCGAGCACTGAAGCTTTCTTT
>TRBV4-2|TRBJ1-1|15|many|TRBD1
CASSQDGQGSTEAFF
TGTGCCAGCAGCCAAGACGGACAGGGGAGCACTGAAGCTTTCTTT
>TRBV6-6|TRBJ2-7|13|many|-
CASSSLDTGEQYF
TGTGCCAGCAGCTCACTCGACACAGGGGAGCAGTACTTC
>TRBV15|TRBJ2-2|13|-|-
CATSSQNTGELFF
TGTGCCACCAGCTCCCAAAACACCGGGGAGCTGTTTTTT
>TRBV7-2|TRBJ1-1|14|few|-
CASSSLGQGSEAFF
TGTGCCAGCAGCTCCCTAGGTCAAGGAAGTGAAGCTTTCTTT
>TRBV20-1|TRBJ2-5|13|-|-
CSAMAAALETQYF
TGCAGTGCTATGGCCGCCGCGTTAGAGACCCAGTACTTC
>TRBV7-2|TRBJ2-7|15|few|-
CASSLEKTVTYEQYF
TGTGCCAGCAGCTTAGAGAAGACGGTAACCTACGAGCAGTACTTC
>TRBV9|TRBJ2-5|15|many|TRBD2
CASSARLAGDETQYF
TGTGCCAGCAGCGCCCGACTAGCGGGGGACGAGACCCAGTACTTC
>TRBV2|TRBJ2-2|11|-|-
CASNRLGELFF
TGTGCCAGCAATCGACTCGGGGAGCTGTTTTTT
>TRBV6-6|TRBJ2-1|13|many|-
CASSYDRHNEQFF
TGTGCCAGCAGTTACGACAGACACAATGAGCAGTTCTTC
>TRBV4-3|TRBJ2-3|15|few|-
CASSQVFGGADTQYF
TGCGCCAGCAGCCAAGTCTTCGGGGGCGCAGATACGCAGTATTTT
>TRBV12-3/TRBV12-4|TRBJ1-1|13|few|TRBD1
CASSSRQGSEAFF
TGTGCCAGCAGTTCCAGACAGGGCTCTGAAGCTTTCTTT
>TRBV20-1|TRBJ1-2|12|-|-
CSARDHSYGYTF
TGCAGTGCTAGAGATCACAGCTATGGCTACACCTTC
>TRBV28|TRBJ2-7|15|-|TRBD2
CASSLLAGGRGEQYF
TGTGCCAGCAGTTTACTAGCGGGGGGCAGGGGCGAGCAGTACTTC
>TRBV19|TRBJ2-3|16|few|TRBD2
CASTNRGAGAQDTQYF
TGTGCCAGCACTAATCGAGGAGCGGGAGCACAAGATACGCAGTATTTT
>TRBV5-1|TRBJ2-1|15|few|-
CASSHRDNLSHEQFF
TGCGCCAGCAGTCACCGGGACAATCTGAGCCATGAGCAGTTCTTC
>TRBV5-1|TRBJ1-5|13|many|-
CASSRRGNQPQHF
TGCGCCAGCAGCCGTCGAGGCAATCAGCCCCAGCATTTT
>TRBV3-1|TRBJ1-1|13|many|-
CATGAGRNTEAFF
TGTGCCACCGGGGCAGGACGGAACACTGAAGCTTTCTTT
>TRBV15|TRBJ2-1|14|many|TRBD1
CATSRGDSYNEQFF
TGTGCCACCAGCAGAGGGGACAGCTACAATGAGCAGTTCTTC
>TRBV18|TRBJ2-7|15|-|TRBD1
CASSPNRGPAYEQYF
TGTGCCAGCTCACCAAACAGGGGGCCGGCGTACGAGCAGTACTTC
>TRBV7-2|TRBJ1-4|12|many|-
CASSLQRRELFF
TGTGCCAGCAGCCTACAACGTCGGGAACTGTTTTTT
>TRBV7-8|TRBJ2-7|14|many|-
CASSFPGASYEQYF
TGTGCCAGCAGCTTTCCAGGGGCCTCCTACGAGCAGTACTTC
>TRBV5-4|TRBJ2-2|17|many|-
CASSLGTPRTNTGELFF
TGTGCCAGCAGCTTGGGGACTCCTCGAACTAACACCGGGGAGCTGTTTTTT
>TRBV10-3|TRBJ2-2|17|-|TRBD1
CAISDGGTGANTGELFF
TGTGCCATCAGTGACGGGGGGACAGGGGCGAACACCGGGGAGCTGTTTTTT
>TRBV12-3/TRBV12-4|TRBJ2-1|17|-|TRBD1
CASNNPLDRGGNNEQFF
TGTGCCAGCAACAACCCTCTCGACAGGGGTGGGAACAATGAGCAGTTCTTC
>TRBV20-1|TRBJ2-5|16|once|-
CSATDPLLGGEETQYF
TGCAGTGCTACCGACCCCCTCTTGGGTGGGGAAGAGACCCAGTACTTC
>TRBV7-2|TRBJ2-2|15|many|-
CASSLASANTGELFF
TGTGCCAGCAGCTTAGCTAGCGCGAACACCGGGGAGCTGTTTTTT
>TRBV6-5|TRBJ1-1|14|many|-
CASSYRTVNTEAFF
TGTGCCAGCAGTTACCGGACGGTGAACACTGAAGCTTTCTTT
>TRBV7-2|TRBJ2-7|14|-|TRBD1
CASSSGQGPRKQYF
TGTGCCAGCAGCTCGGGACAGGGGCCCCGTAAGCAGTACTTC
>TRBV7-8|TRBJ2-3|16|few|TRBD2
CASSPVRGGAGDTQYF
TGTGCCAGCAGCCCAGTTCGGGGGGGCGCCGGAGATACGCAGTATTTT
>TRBV2|TRBJ2-2|16|-|TRBD1
CASSDRSPTGPGELFF
TGTGCCAGCAGTGATAGATCCCCGACAGGGCCCGGGGAGCTGTTTTTT
>TRBV18|TRBJ2-7|13|few|TRBD1
CASSPDRAIEQYF
TGTGCCAGCTCACCTGACAGGGCAATCGAGCAGTACTTC
>TRBV29-1|TRBJ1-1|13|few|-
CSVGSNKDTEAFF
TGCAGCGTCGGGAGCAATAAGGACACTGAAGCTTTCTTT
>TRBV4-3|TRBJ2-3|18|many|TRBD2
CASSQGIAGGGSTDTQYF
TGCGCCAGCAGCCAAGGGATAGCGGGGGGGGGGAGCACAGATACGCAGTATTTT